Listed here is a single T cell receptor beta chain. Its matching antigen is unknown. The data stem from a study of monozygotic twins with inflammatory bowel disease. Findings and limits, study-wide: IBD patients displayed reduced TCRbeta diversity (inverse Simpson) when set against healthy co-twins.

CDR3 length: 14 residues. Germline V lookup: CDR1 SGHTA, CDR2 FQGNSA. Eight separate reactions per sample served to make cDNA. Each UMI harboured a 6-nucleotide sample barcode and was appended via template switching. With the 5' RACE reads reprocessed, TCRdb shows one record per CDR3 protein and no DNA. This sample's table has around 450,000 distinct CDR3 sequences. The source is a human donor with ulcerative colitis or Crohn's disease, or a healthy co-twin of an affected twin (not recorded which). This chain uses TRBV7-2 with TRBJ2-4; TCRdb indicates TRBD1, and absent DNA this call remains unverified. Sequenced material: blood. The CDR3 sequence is CASSFSQGPNIQYF.